This TCR beta chain derives from a study of T cells in Graves' hyperthyroidism and ophthalmopathy (dated by TCRdb to between 2018 and 2021). Some background on the complete study: Peripheral blood was sampled at the time of initial diagnosis, prior to any treatment. TCR V-J signatures able to tell the groups apart were searched for in a discovery cohort of approximately 95 patients, of whom around 43 had Graves' ophthalmopathy and around 57 had stable Graves' hyperthyroidism. Whether ophthalmopathy could be predicted prospectively was tested in an independent validation cohort made up of roughly 19 hyperthyroidism patients plus 17 patients who later progressed to ophthalmopathy. For training and testing, the roughly 100 patients in the discovery cohort were randomly divided in a 7:3 ratio. The study also compared thyroid tissue and blood T-cell repertoires from 5 to 7 Graves' hyperthyroidism patients. Once sampling was done, hyperthyroidism patients were given methimazole at a starting dose of 30 mg daily, whereas ophthalmopathy patients were given high-dose intravenous methylprednisolone. The paper describes TCR Vbeta CDR3 sequencing of 120 to 150 peripheral blood samples, made up of about 41 ophthalmopathy patients, around 78 hyperthyroidism patients and roughly 17 progressor patients. On the study overall, not on this receptor specifically: Most expanded thyroid clonotypes (frequency above 0.001) were also detected in blood, suggesting blood repertoires may reflect thyroid immune responses. Sample size was not statistically predetermined, and blinding of investigators to group allocation was not performed. Ophthalmopathy was separated from stable hyperthyroidism by a 13 V-J signature model, with about 86% sensitivity and about 84% specificity obtained in cross-validation and 80%/75% obtained in testing. In validation, the model predicted progression to ophthalmopathy a median of roughly 6.5 months before onset, with approximately 71% sensitivity and nearly 75% specificity.

Amplification of TCR beta CDR3 regions was carried out from RNA transcripts. For the first round of RT-PCR on the TCR CDR3, the HTBI primer set was used together with the Qiagen OneStep RT-PCR kit. A second multiplex PCR round built the libraries, followed by size selection and purification. The libraries were sequenced on an Illumina HiSeq2000 using paired-end 100 bp reads. From the authors' description of their analysis: SOAPnuke was used to process the raw data, throwing out any read that contained adapters or uncalled bases, had a mean Phred below 15, or lacked an exact constant-primer or identifier match. COPE v1.2.5 was used to merge high-quality paired reads, and clonotypes were defined as unique nucleotide sequences. Clonotypes were aligned to IMGT TRBV, TRBD and TRBJ reference segments using MiTCR v1.1. The analysis included only V-J combinations with a frequency above 0.0001, which together covered 99.2% of the repertoires. The TCS score was defined as F50 (clonal expansion) divided by E x V (chaos), with BLOSUM62-based TCRdist calculated between CDR3 peptides within each V-J. Welch's t-statistics and random forest reduced some 510 V-J features to roughly 13, which were used in a naive Bayes classifier (R e1071). The public reads were reprocessed in TCRdb via fastp at Q25 and MiXCR, keeping in-frame beta chains. One record per CDR3 amino acid sequence lists the most common genes and DNA. The V and J calls, along with clone size, are taken from TCRdb and not from the paper's own processing. Across this sample there are a few hundred thousand distinct CDR3 sequences, with around 25% seen only once. Around 70% of the sample lies in the top ten.

For this chain, trimming is 0 bases at the V end and 3 bases at the J end, and the number of junction bases without a gene match is 12. The germline V gene provides CDR1 SGHRS and CDR2 YFSETQ. The CDR3 runs 20 amino acids, cysteine and phenylalanine included. Solely the CDR3 DNA is kept, with 60 bases framed from the first base. This clonotype was seen a few times. Its cognate antigen has yet to be identified. Qualities for individual bases were not recorded, and no much larger clone is one base off. Graves' hyperthyroidism was defined as stable when no progression to ophthalmopathy occurred over 18 months of follow-up. Hyperthyroidism patients were aged 18 to 65 years and newly diagnosed, with disease duration of less than 2 months. Exclusion was applied to patients with uncontrolled infections, other autoimmune diseases, pregnancy or lactation. Diagnoses relied on clinical symptoms, serum thyroxine and TRAb, thyroid ultrasound and orbital computed tomography. PBMCs were separated from roughly 9.3 ml of fresh peripheral blood using Ficoll-Paque density gradient centrifugation. Total RNA was extracted using Trizol reagent, and RNA quality was assessed on an Agilent 2100 Bioanalyzer.

This receptor was obtained from a man in his fifties or sixties with Graves' hyperthyroidism. Sequencing input: blood. The sequence links TRBV5-1 to TRBJ2-5, and TRBD2 matches 15 of the central bases. The DNA sequence is given as TGCGCCAGCAGCTTGGGGTACTCCGGACTAGCGGGAGGGCCAAAAGAGACCCAGTACTTC. The resulting protein is CASSLGYSGLAGGPKETQYF.